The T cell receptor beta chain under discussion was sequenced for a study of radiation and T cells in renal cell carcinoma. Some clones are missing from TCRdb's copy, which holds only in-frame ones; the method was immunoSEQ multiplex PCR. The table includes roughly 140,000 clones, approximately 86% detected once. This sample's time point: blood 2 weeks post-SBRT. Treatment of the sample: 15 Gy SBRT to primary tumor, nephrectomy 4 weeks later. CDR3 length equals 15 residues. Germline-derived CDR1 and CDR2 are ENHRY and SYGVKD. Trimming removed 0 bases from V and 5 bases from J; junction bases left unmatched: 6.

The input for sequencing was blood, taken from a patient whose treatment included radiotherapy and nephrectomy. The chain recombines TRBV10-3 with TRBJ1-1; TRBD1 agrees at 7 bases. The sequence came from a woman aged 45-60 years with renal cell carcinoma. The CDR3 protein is CAISESFRGRTEAFF. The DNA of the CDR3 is TGTGCCATCAGTGAGTCGTTTAGGGGGCGGACTGAAGCTTTCTTT.